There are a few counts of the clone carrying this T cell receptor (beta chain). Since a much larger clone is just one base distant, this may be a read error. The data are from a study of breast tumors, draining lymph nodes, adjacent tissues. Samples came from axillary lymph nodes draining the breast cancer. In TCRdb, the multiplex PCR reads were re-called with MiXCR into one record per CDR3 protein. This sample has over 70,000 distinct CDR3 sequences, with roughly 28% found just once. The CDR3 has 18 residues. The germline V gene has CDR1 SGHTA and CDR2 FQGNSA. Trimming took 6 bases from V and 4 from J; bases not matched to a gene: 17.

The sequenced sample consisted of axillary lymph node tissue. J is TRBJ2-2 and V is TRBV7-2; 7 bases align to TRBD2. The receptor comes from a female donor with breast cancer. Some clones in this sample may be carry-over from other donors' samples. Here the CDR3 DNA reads TGTGCCAGCAGGAATGCACGGGGAGCGGGGTCGAGCACCGGGGAGCTGTTTTTT. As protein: CASRNARGAGSSTGELFF. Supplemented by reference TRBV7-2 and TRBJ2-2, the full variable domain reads GAGVSQSPSNKVTEKGKDVELRCDPISGHTALYWYRQSLGQGLEFLIYFQGNSAPDKSGLPSDRFSAERTGGSVSTLTIQRTQQEDSAVYLCASRNARGAGSSTGELFFGEGSRLTVL.